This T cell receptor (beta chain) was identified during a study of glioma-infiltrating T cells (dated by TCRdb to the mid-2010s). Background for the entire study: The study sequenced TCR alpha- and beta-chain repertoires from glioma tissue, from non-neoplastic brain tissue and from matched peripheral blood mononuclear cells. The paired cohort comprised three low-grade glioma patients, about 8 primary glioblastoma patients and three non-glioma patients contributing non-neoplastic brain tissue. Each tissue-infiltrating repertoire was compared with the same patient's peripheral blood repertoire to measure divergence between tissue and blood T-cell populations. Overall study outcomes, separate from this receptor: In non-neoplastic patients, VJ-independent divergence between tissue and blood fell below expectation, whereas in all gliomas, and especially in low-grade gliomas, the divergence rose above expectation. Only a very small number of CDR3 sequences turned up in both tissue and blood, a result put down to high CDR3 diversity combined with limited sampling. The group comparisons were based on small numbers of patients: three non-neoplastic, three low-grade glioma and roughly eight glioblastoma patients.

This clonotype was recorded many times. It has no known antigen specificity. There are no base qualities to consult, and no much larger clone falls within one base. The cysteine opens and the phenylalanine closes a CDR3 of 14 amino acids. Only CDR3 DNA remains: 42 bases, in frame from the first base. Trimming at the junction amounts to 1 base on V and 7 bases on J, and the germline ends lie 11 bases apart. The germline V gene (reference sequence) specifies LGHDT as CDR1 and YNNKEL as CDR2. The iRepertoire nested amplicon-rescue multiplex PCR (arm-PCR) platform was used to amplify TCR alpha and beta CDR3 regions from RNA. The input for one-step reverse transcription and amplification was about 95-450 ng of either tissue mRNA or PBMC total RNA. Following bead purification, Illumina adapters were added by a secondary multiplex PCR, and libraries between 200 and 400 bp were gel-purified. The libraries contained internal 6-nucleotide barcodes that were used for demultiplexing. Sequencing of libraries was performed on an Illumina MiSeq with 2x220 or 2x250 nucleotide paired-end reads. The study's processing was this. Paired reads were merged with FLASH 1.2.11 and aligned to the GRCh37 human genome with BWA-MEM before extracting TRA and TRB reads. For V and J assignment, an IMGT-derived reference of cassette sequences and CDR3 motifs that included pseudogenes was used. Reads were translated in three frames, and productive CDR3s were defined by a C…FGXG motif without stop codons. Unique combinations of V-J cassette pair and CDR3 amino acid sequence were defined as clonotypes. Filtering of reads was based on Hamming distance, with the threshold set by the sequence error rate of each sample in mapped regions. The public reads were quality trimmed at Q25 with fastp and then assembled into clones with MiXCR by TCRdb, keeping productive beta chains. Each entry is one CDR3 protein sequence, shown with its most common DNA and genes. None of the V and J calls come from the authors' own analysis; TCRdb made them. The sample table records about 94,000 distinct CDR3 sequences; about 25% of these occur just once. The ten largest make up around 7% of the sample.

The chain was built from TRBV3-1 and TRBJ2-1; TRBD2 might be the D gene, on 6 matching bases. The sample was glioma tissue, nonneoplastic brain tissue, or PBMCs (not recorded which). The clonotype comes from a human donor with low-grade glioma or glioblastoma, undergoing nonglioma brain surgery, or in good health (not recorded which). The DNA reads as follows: TGTGCCAGCAGCCAAGGACGGCGGGAAAATGAGCAGTTCTTC. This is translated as CASSQGRRENEQFF.